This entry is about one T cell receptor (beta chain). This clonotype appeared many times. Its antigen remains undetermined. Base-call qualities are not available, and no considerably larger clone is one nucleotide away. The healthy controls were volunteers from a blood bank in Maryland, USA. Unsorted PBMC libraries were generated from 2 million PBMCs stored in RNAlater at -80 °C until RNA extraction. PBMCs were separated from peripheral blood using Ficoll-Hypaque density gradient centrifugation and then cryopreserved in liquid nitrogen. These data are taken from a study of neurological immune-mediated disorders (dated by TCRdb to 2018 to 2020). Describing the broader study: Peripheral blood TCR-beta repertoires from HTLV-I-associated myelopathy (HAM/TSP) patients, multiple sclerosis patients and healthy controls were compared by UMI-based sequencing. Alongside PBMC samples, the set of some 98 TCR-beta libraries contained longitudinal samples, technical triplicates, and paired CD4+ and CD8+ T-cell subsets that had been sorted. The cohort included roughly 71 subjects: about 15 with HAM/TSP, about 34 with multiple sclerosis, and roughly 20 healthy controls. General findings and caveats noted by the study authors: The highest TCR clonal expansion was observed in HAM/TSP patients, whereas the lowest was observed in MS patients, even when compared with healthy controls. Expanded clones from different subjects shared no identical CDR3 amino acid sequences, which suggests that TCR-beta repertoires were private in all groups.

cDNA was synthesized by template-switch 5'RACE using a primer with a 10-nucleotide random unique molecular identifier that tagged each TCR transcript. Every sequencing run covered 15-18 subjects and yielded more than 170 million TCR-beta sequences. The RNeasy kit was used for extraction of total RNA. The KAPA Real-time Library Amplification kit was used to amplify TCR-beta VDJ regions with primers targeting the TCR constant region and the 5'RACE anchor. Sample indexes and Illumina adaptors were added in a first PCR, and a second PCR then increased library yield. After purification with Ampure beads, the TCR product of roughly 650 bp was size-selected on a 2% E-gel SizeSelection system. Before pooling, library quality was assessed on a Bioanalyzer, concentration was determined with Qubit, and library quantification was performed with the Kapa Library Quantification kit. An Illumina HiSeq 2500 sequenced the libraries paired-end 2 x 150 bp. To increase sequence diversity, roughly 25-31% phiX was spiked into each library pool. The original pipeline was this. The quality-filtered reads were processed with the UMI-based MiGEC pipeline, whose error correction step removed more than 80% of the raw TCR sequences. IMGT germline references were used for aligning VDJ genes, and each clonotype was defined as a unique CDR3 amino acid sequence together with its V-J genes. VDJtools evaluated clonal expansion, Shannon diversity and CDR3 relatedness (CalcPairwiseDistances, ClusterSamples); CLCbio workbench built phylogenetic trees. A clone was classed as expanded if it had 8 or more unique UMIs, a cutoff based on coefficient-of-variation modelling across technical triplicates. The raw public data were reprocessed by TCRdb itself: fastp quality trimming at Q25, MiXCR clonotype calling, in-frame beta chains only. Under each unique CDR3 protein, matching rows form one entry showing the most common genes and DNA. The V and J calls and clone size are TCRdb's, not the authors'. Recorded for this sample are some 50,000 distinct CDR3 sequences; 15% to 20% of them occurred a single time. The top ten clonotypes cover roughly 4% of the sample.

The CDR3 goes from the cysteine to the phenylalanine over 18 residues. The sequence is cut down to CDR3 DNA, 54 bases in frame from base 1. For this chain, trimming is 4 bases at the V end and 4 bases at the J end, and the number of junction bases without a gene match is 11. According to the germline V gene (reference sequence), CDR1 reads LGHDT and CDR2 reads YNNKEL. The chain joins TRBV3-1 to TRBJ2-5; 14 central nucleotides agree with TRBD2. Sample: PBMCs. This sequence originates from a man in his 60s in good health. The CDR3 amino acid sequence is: CASSLRTSGRIRGETQYF. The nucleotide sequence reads TGTGCCAGCAGCCTCCGGACTAGCGGGAGGATCCGTGGAGAGACCCAGTACTTC.